These T cell receptor beta chains were read from a single sample in a study of blood T cell repertoires in COVID-19. The repertoire was sequenced with immunoSEQ multiplex PCR; TCRdb's copy has only in-frame clones and lacks some. The sample includes 330,000 or so clones, approximately 88% of them seen just once. The material sequenced was peripheral blood. The receptors stem from a man aged 30-40 years with COVID-19, enrolled during active disease. Each CDR3 is given with its conserved first and last residue. Each record gives: clone size, D gene, J gene, V gene, CDR3 protein, CDR3 DNA. D genes are given only for firm matches. Clone size is shown for a subset of rows, as once, few, many or a class of expanded clone.

>.|TRBD1|TRBJ2-7|TRBV19
CASTATGTAYEQYF
TGTGCCAGTACCGCTACCGGGACAGCCTACGAGCAGTACTTC
>.|TRBD2|TRBJ2-5|TRBV24-1
CATSDSKTSGGETQYF
TGTGCCACCAGTGATTCTAAGACTAGCGGGGGAGAGACCCAGTACTTC
>.|.|TRBJ1-1|TRBV6-5
CASRGGGAGDTEAFF
TGTGCCAGCAGGGGGGGAGGGGCAGGGGACACTGAAGCTTTCTTT
>.|.|TRBJ1-6|TRBV19
CASSLYPGTHHNSPLHF
TGTGCCAGTAGCCTATATCCCGGGACTCATCATAATTCACCCCTCCACTTT
>many|.|TRBJ1-5|TRBV24-1
CATAAREGNQPQHF
TGTGCCACCGCAGCAAGGGAGGGCAATCAGCCCCAGCATTTT
>.|.|TRBJ1-1|TRBV5-1
CASSFTGVNTEAFF
TGCGCCAGCAGCTTTACAGGTGTGAACACTGAAGCTTTCTTT
>.|TRBD2|TRBJ2-3|TRBV10-3
CAIKSGETDTQYF
TGTGCCATCAAGAGCGGGGAGACAGATACGCAGTATTTT
>.|.|TRBJ2-3|TRBV15
CATSRETGPRLDTQYF
TGTGCCACCAGCCGCGAAACAGGACCGCGCTTGGATACGCAGTATTTT
>.|TRBD1|TRBJ1-1|TRBV6-5
CASGRQGITTEAFF
TGTGCCAGCGGGAGACAGGGGATTACCACTGAAGCTTTCTTT
>.|.|TRBJ2-7|TRBV5-1
CASSPGLPPDEQYF
TGCGCCAGCAGCCCGGGACTCCCCCCGGACGAGCAGTACTTC
>.|.|TRBJ2-7|TRBV21-1
CASSKVGRRQCFSYEQYF
TGTGCCAGCAGCAAAGTGGGTCGGAGACAGTGTTTCTCCTACGAGCAGTACTTC
>.|.|TRBJ2-1|TRBV7-3
CASSLIGREQFF
TGTGCCAGCAGCTTAATTGGGAGGGAGCAGTTCTTC
>.|.|TRBJ2-1|TRBV5-1
CASSLAGGLSSYNEQFF
TGCGCCAGCAGCTTGGCCGGGGGTCTGAGCTCCTACAATGAGCAGTTCTTC
>.|TRBD1|TRBJ2-5|TRBV6-2/TRBV6-3
CASSVLPGQPQETQYF
TGTGCCAGCAGCGTCCTACCGGGACAGCCTCAAGAGACCCAGTACTTC
>.|.|TRBJ2-1|TRBV19
CASSIEPRGHNEQFF
TGTGCCAGTAGTATAGAGCCCCGTGGCCACAATGAGCAGTTCTTC
>.|TRBD2|TRBJ2-3|TRBV7-2
CASSLGLPLAGATDTQYF
TGTGCCAGCAGCTTAGGTCTTCCGCTAGCGGGAGCCACAGATACGCAGTATTTT
>.|TRBD1|TRBJ2-5|TRBV28
CASRDRVGETQYF
TGTGCCAGCAGGGACAGGGTCGGCGAGACCCAGTACTTC
>.|TRBD1|TRBJ2-5|TRBV2
CATSSRTGQETQYF
TGTGCCACCTCGAGCCGGACAGGACAAGAGACCCAGTACTTC
>.|TRBD1|TRBJ1-1|TRBV13
CASSYTGQGTEAFF
TGTGCCAGCAGCTACACGGGACAGGGCACTGAAGCTTTCTTT
>.|.|TRBJ2-7|TRBV3-1/TRBV3-2
CASSQGWGGPYYEQYF
TGTGCCAGCAGCCAGGGGTGGGGCGGACCGTACTACGAGCAGTACTTC
>.|TRBD2|TRBJ2-7|TRBV11-2
CASSGRGLAFSGEQYF
TGTGCCAGCAGCGGAAGGGGACTAGCGTTTTCGGGGGAGCAGTACTTC
>.|TRBD2|TRBJ2-5|TRBV9
CASSVAPGTSGGAGETQYF
TGTGCCAGCAGCGTAGCTCCAGGGACTAGCGGGGGGGCAGGGGAGACCCAGTACTTC
>.|.|TRBJ2-2|TRBV19
CASSAGQFAGELFF
TGTGCCAGTAGTGCGGGGCAGTTCGCCGGGGAGCTGTTTTTT
>.|TRBD1|TRBJ1-2|TRBV28
CASSPPTGGNGYTF
TGTGCCAGCAGTCCACCGACAGGGGGCAATGGCTACACCTTC
>.|.|TRBJ2-4|TRBV25-1
CASSALMREGIQYF
TGTGCCAGCAGTGCCCTCATGAGGGAAGGGATTCAGTACTTC
>.|TRBD1|TRBJ1-1|TRBV14
CASSLSRGRAFF
TGTGCCAGCAGCTTATCCAGGGGGCGAGCTTTCTTT
>.|.|TRBJ1-1|TRBV15
CATSRDETTEAFF
TGTGCCACCAGCAGAGATGAAACTACTGAAGCTTTCTTT
>.|.|TRBJ1-5|TRBV27
CASSSIDRYSNQPQHF
TGTGCCAGCAGTTCAATCGACAGGTATAGCAATCAGCCCCAGCATTTT
>.|TRBD1|TRBJ2-7|TRBV18
CASSPRTGGTYEQYF
TGTGCCAGCTCACCACGGACAGGGGGCACTTACGAGCAGTACTTC
>.|TRBD1|TRBJ1-2|TRBV7-2
CASSPTTGGVYGYTF
TGTGCCAGCAGTCCAACTACAGGGGGCGTCTATGGCTACACCTTC
>.|TRBD2|TRBJ2-3|TRBV5-8
CASRGFAGAQYF
TGTGCCAGCAGGGGGTTTGCGGGGGCGCAGTATTTT
>.|.|TRBJ2-7|TRBV12-3/TRBV12-4
CASSRAYEQYF
TGTGCCAGCAGTCGGGCCTACGAGCAGTACTTC
>.|.|TRBJ2-1|TRBV28
CASTPPEYNEQFF
TGTGCCAGCACCCCTCCCGAGTACAATGAGCAGTTCTTC